This T cell receptor (beta chain) was documented in a study of Tregs in tolerant kidney transplant recipients. Study as a whole: Recipient cells were told from donor cells by antibody staining.

Turning to this clone: What it binds is not known.

Deletions cut 7 bases from V and 3 bases from J, with 9 bases between. The CDR3 contains 12 residues. CDR1 and CDR2 (germline): SNHLY, FYNNEI. The method was immunoSEQ multiplex PCR; TCRdb's version includes in-frame clones alone and lacks a portion of them. The data contain about 44,000 clones, nearly 97% of them seen just once; the ten biggest clones take up approximately 0.41%. Notes on the study in general: Few patients were studied, so findings need validation in larger groups.

The chain employs TRBV2 and TRBJ1-2, with a tentative D call TRBD1 (6 bases). The specimen sequenced was Tregs from blood cultured with allogeneic cells. The receptor was isolated from a human donor in good health. CDR3 residues: CASTGADYGYTF. The DNA of the CDR3 is TGTGCCAGCACAGGGGCCGACTATGGCTACACCTTC.